The entry below describes one TCR beta chain. The antigen is not known. The PCR used 60 Vbeta and 13 Jbeta primers. Sequenced by immunoSEQ multiplex PCR; TCRdb stores in-frame clones only, minus some. The sample gives about 89,000 clones, around 85% of which show up once; 6.5% to 9% is in the top ten. The source of the sample is a study of cytomegalovirus exposure and HLA in healthy donors. Study outcomes and limitations: Generally TCR sequences proved uncommon, though certain public TCRs appeared in numerous donors. Investigators reported some 150 TCR beta chains as tied to cytomegalovirus. Highly shared sequence variants in one cluster were likely a sequencing artifact. There were a few CMV-associated chains whose specificity for CMV antigens was confirmed in vitro.

Sequencing was done on a sample of PBMCs. This sequence originates from a man between 40 and 49 years old in good health and CMV-seropositive.

CDR3 region: CASSYSLAGGMETQYF. Here the CDR3 DNA reads TGTGCCAGCAGTTACTCGCTAGCGGGGGGGATGGAGACCCAGTACTTC. The chain uses TRBV6-6 and TRBJ2-5, with 12 nucleotides matching TRBD2. The J segment lost 5 bases and the V segment lost 0 bases, leaving 4 bases of the junction unmatched. CDR1 is MNHNY, CDR2 SVGAGI, per germline (reference sequence). This CDR3 has 16 amino acids.